The sequence of this TCR beta chain was determined in a study of cytomegalovirus exposure and HLA in healthy donors. Study-wide results and caveats: A link between a missense DCLRE1C variant and TCR beta V- and J-gene trimming emerged from a later analysis. Researchers reportedly found TCR beta sequences accurately predicted most subjects' HLA-A and HLA-B alleles.

A few counts support this clone. Its antigen remains unknown. Germline values: CDR1 MDHEN, CDR2 SYDVKM. The CDR3 covers 11 residues. V dropped 6 bases and J dropped 6 bases, with 5 bases sitting between them. Both 60 Vbeta primers and 13 Jbeta primers went into the PCR. TCRdb's copy holds only in-frame clones and misses some; the assay was immunoSEQ multiplex PCR. The data show 60,000 to 95,000 clones, approximately 72% seen once. The source is a woman aged 40 to 49 in good health and CMV-seropositive. Sequencing was performed on PBMCs. The genes are TRBV28 and TRBJ1-4; TRBD1 is a possible D gene (5 bases). CDR3 sequence reads: CASRGDEKLFF. CDR3 bases: TGTGCCAGCAGAGGGGATGAAAAACTGTTTTTT.